This TCR beta chain was sequenced during a study of blood T cells in healthy people across ages. The use of a sample-barcoded 5' primer and a J-beta primer mix characterized a second PCR of roughly 6 to 11 cycles. TCRdb recomputed calls from the 5' RACE reads with MiXCR, one row per CDR3 protein. Among more than 900,000 distinct CDR3 sequences listed, around 25% were seen once. This clonotype was counted a few times. Separately, the same data were catalogued under a study of T cells of mothers and their children.

Specimen: blood. The receptor was isolated from a girl under 10 years old in good health.

The CDR3 DNA reads as TGTGCCAGCAACGGTTACACAGGGAATGAGCAGTTCTTC. Residues: CASNGYTGNEQFF. This chain connects TRBV7-2 to TRBJ2-1; tentative D call: TRBD1 (6 bases). This CDR3 is built from 13 residues. The germline V gene has CDR1 SGHTA and CDR2 FQGNSA. Between the trimmed V and J ends, which lost 7 bases and 7 bases, there was a span of 14 bases. Supplemented by reference TRBV7-2 and TRBJ2-1, the full variable domain reads GAGVSQSPSNKVTEKGKDVELRCDPISGHTALYWYRQSLGQGLEFLIYFQGNSAPDKSGLPSDRFSAERTGGSVSTLTIQRTQQEDSAVYLCASNGYTGNEQFFGPGTRLTVL.